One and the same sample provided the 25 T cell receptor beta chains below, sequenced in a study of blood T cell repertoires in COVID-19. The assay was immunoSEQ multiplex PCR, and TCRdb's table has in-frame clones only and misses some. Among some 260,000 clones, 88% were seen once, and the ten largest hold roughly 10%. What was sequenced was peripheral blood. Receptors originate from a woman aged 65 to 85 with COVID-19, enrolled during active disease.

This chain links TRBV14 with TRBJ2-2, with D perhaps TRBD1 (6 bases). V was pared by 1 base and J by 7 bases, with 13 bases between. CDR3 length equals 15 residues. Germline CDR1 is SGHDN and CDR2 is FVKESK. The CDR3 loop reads CASSQVAGVDGELFF. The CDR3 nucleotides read TGTGCCAGCAGCCAAGTGGCAGGGGTGGACGGGGAGCTGTTTTTT.

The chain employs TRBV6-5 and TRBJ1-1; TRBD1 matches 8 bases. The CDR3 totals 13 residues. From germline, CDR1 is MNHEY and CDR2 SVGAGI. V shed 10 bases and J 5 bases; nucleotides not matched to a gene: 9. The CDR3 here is CAITGGGWTEAFF. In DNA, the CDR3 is TGTGCCATCACAGGGGGAGGTTGGACTGAAGCTTTCTTT.

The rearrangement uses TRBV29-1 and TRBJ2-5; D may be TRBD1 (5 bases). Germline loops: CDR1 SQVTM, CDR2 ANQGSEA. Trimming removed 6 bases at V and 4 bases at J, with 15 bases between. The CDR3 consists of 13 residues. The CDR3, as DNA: TGCAGCGTGACGCACTGGGGCGGAGAGACCCAGTACTTC. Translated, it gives CSVTHWGGETQYF.

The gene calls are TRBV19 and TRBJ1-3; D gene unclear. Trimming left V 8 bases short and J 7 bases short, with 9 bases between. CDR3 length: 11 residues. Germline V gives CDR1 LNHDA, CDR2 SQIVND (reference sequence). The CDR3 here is CASALSNTIYF. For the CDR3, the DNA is TGTGCCAGTGCTTTAAGCAACACCATATATTTT.

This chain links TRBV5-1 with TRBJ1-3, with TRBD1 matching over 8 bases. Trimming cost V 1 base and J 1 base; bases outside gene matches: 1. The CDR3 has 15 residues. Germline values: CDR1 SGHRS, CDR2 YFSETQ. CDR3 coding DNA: TGCGCCAGCAGCTTGACAGGGGGATCTGGAAACACCATATATTTT. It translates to CASSLTGGSGNTIYF.

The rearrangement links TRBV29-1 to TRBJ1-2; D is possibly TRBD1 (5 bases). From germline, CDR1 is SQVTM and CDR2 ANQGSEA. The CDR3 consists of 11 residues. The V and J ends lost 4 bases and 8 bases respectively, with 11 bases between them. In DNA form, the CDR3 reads TGCAGCGTTGTTCCGGGGGAAGGCTACACCTTC. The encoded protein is CSVVPGEGYTF.

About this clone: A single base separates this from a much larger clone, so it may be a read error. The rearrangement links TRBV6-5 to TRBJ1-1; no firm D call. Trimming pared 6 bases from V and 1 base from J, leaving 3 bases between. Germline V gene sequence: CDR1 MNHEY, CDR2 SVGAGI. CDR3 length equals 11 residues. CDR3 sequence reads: CASRQNTEAFF. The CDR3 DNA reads TGTGCCAGCAGACAGAACACTGAAGCTTTCTTT.

The chain's CDR3 is CASSQDNLSGNTIYF. The DNA for the CDR3 is TGTGCCAGCAGCCAAGATAATCTGTCGGGAAACACCATATATTTT. This chain uses TRBV3-1 (or the pseudogene TRBV3-2) with TRBJ1-3; D not certain. This CDR3 spans 15 amino acids. Germline V gene sequence: CDR1 LGHDT, CDR2 YNNKEL (reference sequence). V lost 0 bases and J lost 4, with 10 bases in between.

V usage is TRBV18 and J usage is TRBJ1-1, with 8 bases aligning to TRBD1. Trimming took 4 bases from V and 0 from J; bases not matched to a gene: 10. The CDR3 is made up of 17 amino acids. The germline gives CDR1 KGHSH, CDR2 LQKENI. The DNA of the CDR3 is TGTGCCAGCTCACGATCAGGGGGCGGAAGGGTGAACACTGAAGCTTTCTTT. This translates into CASSRSGGGRVNTEAFF.

The CDR3 spells CASSLTLRRNQPQHF. CDR3 in DNA: TGTGCCAGCAGTTTAACTCTAAGGCGGAATCAGCCCCAGCATTTT. The genes are TRBV28 and TRBJ1-5; D uncertain. The CDR3 runs 15 residues. The germline V gene has CDR1 MDHEN and CDR2 SYDVKM. V was clipped by 2 bases and J by 4 bases, with 12 bases between them.

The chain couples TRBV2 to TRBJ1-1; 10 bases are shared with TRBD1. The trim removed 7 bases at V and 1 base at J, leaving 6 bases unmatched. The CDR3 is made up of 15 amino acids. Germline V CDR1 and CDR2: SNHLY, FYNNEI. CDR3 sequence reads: CASIRDRGENTEAFF. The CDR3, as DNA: TGTGCCAGCATCCGGGACAGGGGTGAGAACACTGAAGCTTTCTTT.

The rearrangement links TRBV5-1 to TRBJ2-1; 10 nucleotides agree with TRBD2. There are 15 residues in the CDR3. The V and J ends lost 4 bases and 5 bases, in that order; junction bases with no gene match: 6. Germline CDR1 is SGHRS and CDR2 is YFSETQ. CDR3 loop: CASSQTSGNHNEQFF. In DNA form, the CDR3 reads TGCGCCAGCAGCCAAACTAGCGGGAACCACAATGAGCAGTTCTTC.

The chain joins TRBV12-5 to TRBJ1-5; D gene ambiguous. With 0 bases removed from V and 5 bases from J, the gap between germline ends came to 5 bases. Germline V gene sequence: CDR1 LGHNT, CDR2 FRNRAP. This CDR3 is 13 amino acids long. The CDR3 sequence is CASGLVPDQPQHF. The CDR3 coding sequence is TGTGCTAGTGGTTTGGTACCAGATCAGCCCCAGCATTTT.

The CDR3 region has the DNA TGCAGCGTTGTTGTCAGTACCTACGAGCAGTACTTC. Residues: CSVVVSTYEQYF. The chain couples TRBV29-1 to TRBJ2-7; no firm D call. Per the germline V gene, CDR1 is SQVTM and CDR2 is ANQGSEA. The V end was cut by 4 bases, the J end by 2 bases, with 9 bases between. This CDR3 is built from 12 residues.

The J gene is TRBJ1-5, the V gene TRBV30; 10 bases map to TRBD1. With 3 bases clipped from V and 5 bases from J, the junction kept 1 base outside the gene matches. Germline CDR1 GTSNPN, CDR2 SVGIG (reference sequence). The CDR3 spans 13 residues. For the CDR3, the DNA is TGTGCCTGGAGCGGACAGGGGGATCAGCCCCAGCATTTT. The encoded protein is CAWSGQGDQPQHF.

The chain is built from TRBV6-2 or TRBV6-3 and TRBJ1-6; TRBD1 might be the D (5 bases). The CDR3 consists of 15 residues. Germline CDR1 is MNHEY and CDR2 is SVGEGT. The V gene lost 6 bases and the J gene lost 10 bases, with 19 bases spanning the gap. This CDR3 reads CASSRVGGGDSPLHF. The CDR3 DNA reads TGTGCCAGCAGCCGTGTCGGGGGAGGCGACTCACCCCTCCACTTT.

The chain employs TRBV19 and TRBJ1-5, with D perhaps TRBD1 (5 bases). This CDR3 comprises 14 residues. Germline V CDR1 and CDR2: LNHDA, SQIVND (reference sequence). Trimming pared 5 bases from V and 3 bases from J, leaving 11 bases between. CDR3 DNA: TGTGCCAGTAGTCACGACAGAGACAATCAGCCCCAGCATTTT. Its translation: CASSHDRDNQPQHF.

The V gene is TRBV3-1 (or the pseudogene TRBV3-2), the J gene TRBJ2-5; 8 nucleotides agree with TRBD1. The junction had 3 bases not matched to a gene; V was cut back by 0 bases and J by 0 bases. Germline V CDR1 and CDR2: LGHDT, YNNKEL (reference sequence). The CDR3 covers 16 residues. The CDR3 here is CASSQDRGRYQETQYF. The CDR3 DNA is TGTGCCAGCAGCCAAGACAGGGGGCGATACCAAGAGACCCAGTACTTC.

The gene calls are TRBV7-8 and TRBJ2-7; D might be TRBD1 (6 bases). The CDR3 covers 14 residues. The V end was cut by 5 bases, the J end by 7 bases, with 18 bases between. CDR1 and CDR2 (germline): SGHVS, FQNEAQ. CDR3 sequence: CASSRGQSTGEQYF. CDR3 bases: TGTGCCAGCAGCCGAGGACAGAGTACGGGTGAGCAGTACTTC.

The CDR3 coding sequence is TGTGCCAGCAGCTTAGAGGAGGGCCGGTACGAGCAGTACTTC. Amino acids: CASSLEEGRYEQYF. This chain joins TRBV11-3 and TRBJ2-7; D is possibly TRBD2 (6 bases). The CDR3 spans 14 residues. V lost 0 bases to trimming and J lost 4 bases, with 10 bases between them. Germline CDR1 is SGHNT and CDR2 is YENEEA. The variable domain in full, with the rest retrieved from reference TRBV11-3 and TRBJ2-7, is EAGVVQSPRYKIIEKKQPVAFWCNPISGHNTLYWYLQNLGQGPELLIRYENEEAVDDSQLPKDRFSAERLKGVDSTLKIQPAELGDSAVYLCASSLEEGRYEQYFGPGTRLTVT.

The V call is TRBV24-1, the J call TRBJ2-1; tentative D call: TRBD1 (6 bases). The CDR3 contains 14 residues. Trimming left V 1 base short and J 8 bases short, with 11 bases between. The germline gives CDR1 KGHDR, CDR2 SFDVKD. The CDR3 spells CATSDLTQGDEQFF. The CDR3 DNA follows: TGTGCCACCAGTGATTTAACACAGGGAGATGAGCAGTTCTTC.

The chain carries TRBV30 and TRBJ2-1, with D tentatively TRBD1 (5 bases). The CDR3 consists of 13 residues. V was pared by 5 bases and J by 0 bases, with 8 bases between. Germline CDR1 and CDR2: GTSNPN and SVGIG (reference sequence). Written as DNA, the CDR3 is TGTGCCTGGCAGGGCCTCTCCTACAATGAGCAGTTCTTC. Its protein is CAWQGLSYNEQFF. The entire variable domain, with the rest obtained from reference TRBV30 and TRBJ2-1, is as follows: SQTIHQWPATLVQPVGSPLSLECTVEGTSNPNLYWYRQAAGRGLQLLFYSVGIGQISSEVPQNLSASRPQDRQFILSSKKLLLSDSGFYLCAWQGLSYNEQFFGPGTRLTVL.

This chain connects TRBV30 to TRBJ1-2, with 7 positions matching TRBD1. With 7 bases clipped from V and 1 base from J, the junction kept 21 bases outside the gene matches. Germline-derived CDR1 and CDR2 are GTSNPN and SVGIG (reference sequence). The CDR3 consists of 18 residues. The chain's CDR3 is CALEGRLYRDSGNYGYTF. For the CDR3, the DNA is TGTGCCTTGGAGGGAAGATTATACCGGGACAGCGGTAACTATGGCTACACCTTC.

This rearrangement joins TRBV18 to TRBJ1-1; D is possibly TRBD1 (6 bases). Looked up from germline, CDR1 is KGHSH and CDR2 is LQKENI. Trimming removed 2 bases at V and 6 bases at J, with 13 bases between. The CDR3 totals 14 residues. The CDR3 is CASSPSDSRPEAFF. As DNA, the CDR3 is TGTGCCAGCTCACCATCGGACAGTCGCCCTGAAGCTTTCTTT.

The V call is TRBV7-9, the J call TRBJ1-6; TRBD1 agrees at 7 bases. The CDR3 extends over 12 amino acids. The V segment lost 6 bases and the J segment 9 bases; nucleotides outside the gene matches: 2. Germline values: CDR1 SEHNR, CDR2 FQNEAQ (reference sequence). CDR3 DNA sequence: TGTGCCAGCAGTAGACAGGGTTCACCCCTCCACTTT. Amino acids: CASSRQGSPLHF.